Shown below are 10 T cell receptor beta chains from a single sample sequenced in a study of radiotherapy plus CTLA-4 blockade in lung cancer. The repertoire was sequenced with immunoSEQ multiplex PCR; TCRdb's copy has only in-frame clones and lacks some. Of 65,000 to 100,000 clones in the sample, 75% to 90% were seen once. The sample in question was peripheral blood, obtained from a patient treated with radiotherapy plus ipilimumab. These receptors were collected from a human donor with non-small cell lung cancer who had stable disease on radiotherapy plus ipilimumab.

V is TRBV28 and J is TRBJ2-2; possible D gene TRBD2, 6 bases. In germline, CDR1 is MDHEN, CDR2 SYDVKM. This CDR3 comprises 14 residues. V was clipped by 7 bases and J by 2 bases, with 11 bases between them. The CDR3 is CASTRGGNTGELFF. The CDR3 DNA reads TGTGCCAGCACCCGGGGAGGTAACACCGGGGAGCTGTTTTTT.

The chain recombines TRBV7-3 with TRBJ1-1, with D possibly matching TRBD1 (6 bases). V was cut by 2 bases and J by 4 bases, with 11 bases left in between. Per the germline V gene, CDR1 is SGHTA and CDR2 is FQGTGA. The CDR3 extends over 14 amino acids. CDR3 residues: CASSLPGAGTEAFF. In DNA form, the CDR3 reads TGTGCCAGCAGCTTACCGGGGGCCGGCACTGAAGCTTTCTTT. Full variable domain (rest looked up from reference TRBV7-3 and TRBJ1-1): GAGVSQTPSNKVTEKGKYVELRCDPISGHTALYWYRQSLGQGPEFLIYFQGTGAADDSGLPNDRFFAVRPEGSVSTLKIQRTERGDSAVYLCASSLPGAGTEAFFGQGTRLTVV.

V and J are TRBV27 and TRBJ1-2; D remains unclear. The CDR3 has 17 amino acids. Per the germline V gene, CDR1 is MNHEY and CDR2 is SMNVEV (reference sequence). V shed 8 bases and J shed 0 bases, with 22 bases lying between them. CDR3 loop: CASGNQRHGGSNYGYTF. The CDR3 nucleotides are TGTGCCAGCGGCAATCAGCGTCACGGAGGTTCTAACTATGGCTACACCTTC.

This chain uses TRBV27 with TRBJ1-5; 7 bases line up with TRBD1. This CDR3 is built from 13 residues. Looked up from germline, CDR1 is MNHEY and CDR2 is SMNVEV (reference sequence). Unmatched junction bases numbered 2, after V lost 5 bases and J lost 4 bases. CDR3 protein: CASSGGQNQPQHF. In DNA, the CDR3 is TGTGCCAGCAGTGGGGGACAGAATCAGCCCCAGCATTTT.

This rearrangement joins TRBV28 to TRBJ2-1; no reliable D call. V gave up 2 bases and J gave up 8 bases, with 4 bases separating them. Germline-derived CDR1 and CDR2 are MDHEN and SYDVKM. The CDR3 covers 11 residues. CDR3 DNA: TGTGCCAGCAGTTTAAAGTATGAGCAGTTCTTC. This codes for CASSLKYEQFF.

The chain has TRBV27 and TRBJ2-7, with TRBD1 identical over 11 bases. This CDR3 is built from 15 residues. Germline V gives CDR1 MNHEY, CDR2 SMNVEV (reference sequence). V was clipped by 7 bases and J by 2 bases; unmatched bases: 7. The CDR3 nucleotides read TGTGCCAGCATGAGAGGGACAGGGGGGACCTACGAGCAGTACTTC. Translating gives CASMRGTGGTYEQYF.

The CDR3 reads CASSDRPGSYEQYF. The CDR3 nucleotides are TGTGCCAGCAGTGACAGGCCTGGGAGCTACGAGCAGTACTTC. The chain carries TRBV6-6 and TRBJ2-5; tentatively, D is TRBD1 (6 bases). The closer fit of TRBJ2-7 to the DNA end suggests the J call may be wrong. Per germline, CDR1 MNHNY and CDR2 SVGAGI (reference sequence). The length of the CDR3 is 14 residues.

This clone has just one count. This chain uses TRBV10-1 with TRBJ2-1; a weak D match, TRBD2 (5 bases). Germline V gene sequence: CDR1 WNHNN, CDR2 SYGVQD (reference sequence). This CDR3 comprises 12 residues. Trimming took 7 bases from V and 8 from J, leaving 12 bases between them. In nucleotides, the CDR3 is TGCGCCAGCACAGCCGGAGGCCATGAGCAGTTCTTC. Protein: CASTAGGHEQFF.

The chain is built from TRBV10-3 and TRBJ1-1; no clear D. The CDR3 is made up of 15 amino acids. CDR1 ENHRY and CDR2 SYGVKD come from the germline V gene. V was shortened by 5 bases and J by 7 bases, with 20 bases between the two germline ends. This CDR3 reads CAISTSDLPYVEAFF. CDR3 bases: TGTGCCATCAGTACATCGGACCTTCCTTACGTTGAAGCTTTCTTT.

In nucleotides, the CDR3 is TGTGCCAGCAGAGGGACAGGGAACACTGAAGCTTTCTTT. Translating it yields CASRGTGNTEAFF. This chain joins TRBV2 and TRBJ1-1; TRBD1 matches at 8 bases. Germline V lookup: CDR1 SNHLY, CDR2 FYNNEI. The CDR3 contains 13 residues. Losses at the gene ends were 6 bases for V and 1 base for J; bases not matched to a gene: 1. Variable domain in full (rest from reference TRBV2 and TRBJ1-1): EPEVTQTPSHQVTQMGQEVILRCVPISNHLYFYWYRQILGQKVEFLVSFYNNEISEKSEIFDDQFSVERPDGSNFTLKIRSTKLEDSAMYFCASRGTGNTEAFFGQGTRLTVV.